The clone carrying this T cell receptor (beta chain) was counted a few times. Germline CDR1 LNHDA, CDR2 SQIVND (reference sequence). V lost 2 bases and J lost 4, with 11 bases in between. The CDR3 extends over 14 amino acids. The data stem from a study of shared clonotypes between healthy human individuals. This table comes from immunoSEQ multiplex PCR, and its TCRdb copy is limited to in-frame clones, with some not included. The sample has roughly 2.5 million clones; approximately 90% are singletons. This receptor was identified in a man between 18 and 29 years old in good health. The chain is built from TRBV19 and TRBJ1-2, with D unclear. The sample taken for sequencing was naive CD4+ T cells sorted from blood. This sample's subset: CD45RA+ positively selected. Here the CDR3 reads CASSIQGRLYGYTF. CDR3 sequence (DNA): TGTGCCAGTAGTATACAAGGACGGCTCTATGGCTACACCTTC.